A single sample is the source of the 20 T cell receptor beta chains below, sequenced in a study of CD8 T cells in ankylosing spondylitis. Study-level points and caveats: Characteristic, it appeared, of ankylosing spondylitis blood was a TCR beta motif of roughly eight highly homologous variants.

No antigen has been identified for these receptors. Each CDR3 protein gets one entry after TCRdb re-called the 5' RACE reads with MiXCR. This sample has a few hundred thousand distinct CDR3 sequences; 20% to 25% occur once, and the top ten carry 15% to 20%. The sample comprised blood, either unsorted or a sorted T cell fraction (not recorded which). The receptors derive from a male donor with ankylosing spondylitis.

The CDR3 nucleotides are TGTGCCAGCAGATACACAGGCTCTGGAAACACCATATATTTT. It translates to CASRYTGSGNTIYF. The V and J genes are TRBV7-2 and TRBJ1-3; D is perhaps TRBD1 (5 bases). Trimming shortened V by 6 bases and J by 0 bases, and 9 bases separated the two germline ends. This CDR3 contains 14 residues. Germline CDR1 reads SGHTA; CDR2 reads FQGNSA.

The chain has TRBV6-1 and TRBJ1-1, with D maybe TRBD1 (5 bases). The CDR3 has 13 amino acids. V was trimmed by 7 bases and J by 1 base, leaving 10 bases between them. The germline V gene has CDR1 MNHNS and CDR2 SASEGT. DNA for the CDR3: TGTGCCAGCAAAGTGAGGGGGAACACTGAAGCTTTCTTT. Its protein is CASKVRGNTEAFF.

The J gene is TRBJ2-3, the V gene TRBV5-1, with D possibly TRBD2 on 5 matching bases. CDR3 length: 15 amino acids. Germline CDR1 and CDR2: SGHRS and YFSETQ. V was clipped by 4 bases and J by 3 bases, with 15 bases between them. CDR3 amino acids: CASSGSTRFTDTQYF. CDR3 nucleotide sequence: TGCGCCAGCAGCGGGTCTACTAGATTTACAGATACGCAGTATTTT.

V gene TRBV27 combines with J gene TRBJ2-7; no reliable D call. There are 15 residues in the CDR3. V was trimmed by 5 bases and J by 4 bases, leaving 18 bases between them. Per the germline V gene, CDR1 is MNHEY and CDR2 is SMNVEV (reference sequence). This chain's CDR3 is CASSKLSEAPYEQYF. Written as DNA, the CDR3 is TGTGCCAGCAGTAAACTTTCAGAGGCCCCTTACGAGCAGTACTTC.

This sequence joins TRBV7-2 and TRBJ1-2; D is unresolved. The CDR3 is made up of 14 amino acids. Germline CDR1 SGHTA, CDR2 FQGNSA. The V end was cut by 5 bases, the J end by 3 bases, with 13 bases between. CDR3 loop: CASSPSVGYYGYTF. In DNA form, the CDR3 reads TGTGCCAGCAGCCCGAGCGTGGGGTACTATGGCTACACCTTC.

This clonotype was picked up many times. This rearrangement joins TRBV7-2 to TRBJ2-5; tentatively, D is TRBD2 (6 bases). V lost 6 bases and J lost 5, with 13 bases in between. CDR3 length equals 13 residues. CDR1 SGHTA and CDR2 FQGNSA come from the germline V gene. The CDR3 region has the DNA TGTGCCAGCAGACGCGGGACTTCGGAGACCCAGTACTTC. Translation gives CASRRGTSETQYF.

This clonotype was seen only a few times. The gene calls are TRBV24-1 and TRBJ2-5, with a possible D match to TRBD1 (6 bases). Trimming stripped 0 bases from V and 9 bases from J, with 16 bases between. Germline assignment: CDR1 KGHDR and CDR2 SFDVKD. The CDR3 consists of 15 residues. The CDR3 DNA reads TGTGCCACCAGTGATTTGGACAGGCTCGCGATGGCCCAGTACTTC. Translation: CATSDLDRLAMAQYF.

This clonotype was seen more than once but under ten times. The chain combines TRBV20-1 with TRBJ2-4; TRBD1 agrees at 7 bases. The CDR3 sequence is 13 residues long. In germline, CDR1 is DFQATT, CDR2 SNEGSKA (reference sequence). The trim removed 3 bases at V and 2 bases at J, leaving 1 base unmatched. CDR3 bases: TGCAGTGCTAGGACAGGGTCCAAAAACATTCAGTACTTC. It specifies CSARTGSKNIQYF.

The J gene is TRBJ1-2, the V gene TRBV2; D is undetermined. V was pared by 4 bases and J by 1 base, with 10 bases between. The CDR3 has 14 residues. Germline V lookup: CDR1 SNHLY, CDR2 FYNNEI. The CDR3 reads CASSGVSRNYGYTF. CDR3 nucleotides: TGTGCCAGCAGTGGGGTCAGCCGTAACTATGGCTACACCTTC.

J is TRBJ2-4 and V is TRBV28, with D maybe TRBD2 (5 bases). Trimming removed 3 bases from V and 3 bases from J, with 15 bases in between. CDR1 is MDHEN and CDR2 is SYDVKM in the germline V gene. The CDR3 totals 16 residues. In nucleotides, the CDR3 is TGTGCCAGCAGTTTCCTAGCCAACCCTGGCAAAAACATTCAGTACTTC. This gives the protein CASSFLANPGKNIQYF.

This chain links TRBV6-5 with TRBJ1-4, with D uncertain. V lost 0 bases to trimming and J lost 8 bases, with 13 bases between them. The CDR3 has 15 residues. Per the germline V gene, CDR1 is MNHEY and CDR2 is SVGAGI. The CDR3 DNA reads as TGTGCCAGCAGTTACTCATGGCGTCCGGGGGAAAAACTGTTTTTT. Amino acids: CASSYSWRPGEKLFF.

This clonotype was seen a handful of times. The gene calls are TRBV20-1 and TRBJ2-2; D uncertain. The V gene lost 0 bases and the J gene lost 7 bases, with 12 bases spanning the gap. The V gene's germline CDR1 is DFQATT and CDR2 SNEGSKA (reference sequence). The CDR3 has 14 amino acids. The CDR3 coding sequence is TGCAGTGCTAGAGATATTGGGGTCTACGGGGAGCTGTTTTTT. This gives the protein CSARDIGVYGELFF.

V usage is TRBV28 and J usage is TRBJ1-2; D might be TRBD1 (5 bases). The CDR3 runs to 15 residues. Germline V gives CDR1 MDHEN, CDR2 SYDVKM. The V end was cut by 7 bases, the J end by 0 bases, with 15 bases between. The DNA for the CDR3 is TGTGCCAGCATAAAGACAGCAACTGCTAACTATGGCTACACCTTC. Protein sequence: CASIKTATANYGYTF.

The J gene is TRBJ2-7, the V gene TRBV7-9; TRBD2 aligns across 8 bases. The V segment lost 0 bases and the J segment 11 bases; nucleotides outside the gene matches: 3. This CDR3 is 12 amino acids long. Germline loops: CDR1 SEHNR, CDR2 FQNEAQ (reference sequence). CDR3 sequence reads: CASSLALAEKYF. The CDR3 DNA is TGTGCCAGCAGCTTAGCACTAGCGGAGAAGTACTTC.

This clonotype has a handful of counts. V gene TRBV2 combines with J gene TRBJ2-2; possible D gene TRBD2, 5 bases. The CDR3 extends over 15 amino acids. CDR1 SNHLY and CDR2 FYNNEI come from the germline V gene. Trimming took 2 bases from V and 1 from J, leaving 8 bases between them. In DNA form, the CDR3 reads TGTGCCAGCAGTGAATACGGGATGAACACCGGGGAGCTGTTTTTT. It encodes CASSEYGMNTGELFF. The variable domain in full, with the rest retrieved from reference TRBV2 and TRBJ2-2, is EPEVTQTPSHQVTQMGQEVILRCVPISNHLYFYWYRQILGQKVEFLVSFYNNEISEKSEIFDDQFSVERPDGSNFTLKIRSTKLEDSAMYFCASSEYGMNTGELFFGEGSRLTVL.

This clonotype has at least ten counts. The CDR3 region has the DNA TGTGCCACCAGCAGAGATTCCCGACTGGCGGCGAACACCGGGGAGCTGTTTTTT. Translating gives CATSRDSRLAANTGELFF. The rearrangement links TRBV15 to TRBJ2-2; D unclear. CDR3 length: 18 amino acids. Germline V lookup: CDR1 LNHNV, CDR2 YYDKDF (reference sequence). Trimming cost V 0 bases and J 0 bases, with 14 bases left between them.

This clonotype was detected a few times. The chain carries TRBV7-2 and TRBJ2-2; unclear D gene. V was shortened by 5 bases and J by 0 bases, with 7 bases between the two germline ends. Germline CDR1 and CDR2: SGHTA and FQGNSA. This CDR3 contains 14 residues. The CDR3 loop is CASSQDANTGELFF. CDR3 nucleotide sequence: TGTGCCAGCAGCCAGGACGCGAACACCGGGGAGCTGTTTTTT. Full variable domain (missing parts from reference TRBV7-2 and TRBJ2-2): GAGVSQSPSNKVTEKGKDVELRCDPISGHTALYWYRQSLGQGLEFLIYFQGNSAPDKSGLPSDRFSAERTGGSVSTLTIQRTQQEDSAVYLCASSQDANTGELFFGEGSRLTVL.

There are many counts of this clonotype. The rearrangement joins TRBV3-1 to TRBJ2-1; 9 nucleotides match TRBD1. V dropped 5 bases and J dropped 6; count of bases not matched to a gene: 8. From germline, CDR1 is LGHDT and CDR2 YNNKEL (reference sequence). The CDR3 is made up of 15 amino acids. The CDR3 DNA reads as TGTGCCAGCAGCTGGGACAGGGTCCCTCTCAATGAGCAGTTCTTC. It yields the protein CASSWDRVPLNEQFF.

V gene TRBV7-3 combines with J gene TRBJ2-5, with D possibly matching TRBD2 (6 bases). CDR3 length: 13 amino acids. CDR1 and CDR2 (germline): SGHTA, FQGTGA. Trimming took off 4 bases at V and 9 bases at J, with 15 bases between the two ends. In DNA form, the CDR3 reads TGTGCCAGCAGCTCCGAGATTCCGGGGGCCCAGTACTTC. This codes for CASSSEIPGAQYF.

This clonotype was seen many times. J is TRBJ2-1 and V is TRBV20-1; 8 bases match TRBD2. The J segment lost 3 bases and the V segment lost 0 bases, leaving 10 bases of the junction unmatched. The CDR3 has 17 residues. CDR1 is DFQATT, CDR2 SNEGSKA, per germline (reference sequence). CDR3 protein: CSARDGAASGFYNEQFF. DNA for the CDR3: TGCAGTGCTAGAGATGGCGCGGCTAGCGGGTTCTACAATGAGCAGTTCTTC.